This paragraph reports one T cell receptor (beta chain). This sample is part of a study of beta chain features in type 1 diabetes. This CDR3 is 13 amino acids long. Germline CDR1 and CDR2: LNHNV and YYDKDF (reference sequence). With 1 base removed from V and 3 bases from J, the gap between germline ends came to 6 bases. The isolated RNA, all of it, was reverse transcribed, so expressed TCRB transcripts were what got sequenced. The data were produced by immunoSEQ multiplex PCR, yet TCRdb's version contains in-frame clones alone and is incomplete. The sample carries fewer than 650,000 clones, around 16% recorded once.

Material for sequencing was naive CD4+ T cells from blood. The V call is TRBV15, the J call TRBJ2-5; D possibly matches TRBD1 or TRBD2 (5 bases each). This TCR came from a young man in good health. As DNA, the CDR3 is TGTGCCACCAGCAGAGGAGGGGAAGAGACCCAGTACTTC. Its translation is CATSRGGEETQYF.